This TCR beta chain was identified in a study of T cells in Graves' hyperthyroidism and ophthalmopathy. On the study more broadly: Peripheral blood was taken when the disease was first diagnosed, before any treatment began.

Whole-study findings and limits: Appearing also in blood were most of the thyroid clonotypes expanded above 0.001.

V was pared by 5 bases and J by 2 bases, with 12 bases between. Germline CDR1 and CDR2: SGHVS and FQNEAQ. There are 14 residues in the CDR3. Reasons for excluding patients were uncontrolled infection, other autoimmune disease, pregnancy or lactation. The diagnostic basis comprised clinical symptoms, serum thyroxine and TRAb, thyroid ultrasound and orbital computed tomography. Amplified TCR beta CDR3 regions derived from RNA transcripts. In the first-round RT-PCR of the TCR CDR3, the HTBI primer set was used. One entry per CDR3 protein, called by TCRdb with MiXCR from the multiplex PCR reads. The sample holds approximately 400,000 distinct CDR3 sequences, roughly 14% seen once. In its sample, this clonotype was seen many times. Antigen specificity is unknown.

Sequencing was carried out using blood. The rearrangement joins TRBV7-8 to TRBJ2-5; TRBD1 is a possible D gene (5 bases). The TCR was taken from a woman between 18 and 29 years old with Graves' hyperthyroidism that later progressed to Graves' ophthalmopathy. The CDR3 loop reads CASSNRQKQETQYF. In nucleotides, the CDR3 is TGTGCCAGCAGCAATCGACAGAAACAAGAGACCCAGTACTTC.